This T cell receptor (beta chain) was found in a study of PD-1 blockade in classical Hodgkin lymphoma. With no exception, relapse followed autologous stem cell transplantation in all patients, and brentuximab vedotin exposure varied. It was by magnetic negative selection that CD4+ T cells were purified from thawed PBMCs. With respect to this clone: Its matching antigen is unknown.

V lost 0 bases, J lost 0 bases, and 8 bases lay in between. The germline CDR1 and CDR2 sequences are MNHEY and SVGAGI. The CDR3 loop spans 16 amino acids. The study's findings and limits: Newly diagnosed patients had baseline TCR diversity that was reportedly lower than that of healthy donors. By cycle point C4D1, TCR diversity had risen significantly in CD4+ cells (but not CD8+ cells).

Using immunoSEQ multiplex PCR, the repertoire was profiled, and TCRdb retains in-frame clones only, with some absent. This sample has over 20,000 clones, with around 84% found just once. The chain employs TRBV6-5 and TRBJ2-2; D is perhaps TRBD1 (6 bases). The sequences come from CD4+ T cells from blood, collected at baseline. This clonotype originated in a human donor with classical Hodgkin lymphoma. In nucleotides, the CDR3 is TGTGCCAGCAGTTACTCAGGGGGTGCGAACACCGGGGAGCTGTTTTTT. Translating it yields CASSYSGGANTGELFF.